One sample yielded the 22 T cell receptor beta chains listed below, sequenced in a study of CD8+CD57+ T cells in acquired aplastic anemia. Genomic DNA acted as the template from which TCR beta VDJ combination and CDR3 sequence profiling were carried out. TCRdb processed the reads anew with MiXCR; each CDR3 protein has one entry. The table shows some 82,000 distinct CDR3 sequences, with under 50% occurring only once. Sequenced input: sorted CD4+, CD8+, or CD8+CD57+ T cells (not recorded which) from PBMCs. The receptors were sampled from a human donor in good health, serving as a control.

The J gene is TRBJ1-6, the V gene TRBV20-1; 8 positions match TRBD1. Germline CDR1 and CDR2: DFQATT and SNEGSKA (reference sequence). The CDR3 sequence is 14 residues long. Losses at the gene ends were 6 bases for V and 9 bases for J; bases not matched to a gene: 10. The CDR3: CSARYDRGGSPLHF. In DNA form, the CDR3 reads TGCAGTGCGCGGTACGACAGGGGCGGTTCACCCCTCCACTTT.

This clonotype has more than one count but fewer than ten. The rearrangement uses TRBV12-3 or TRBV12-4 and TRBJ2-1; D unclear. There are 15 residues in the CDR3. Trimming took 5 bases from V and 0 from J, leaving 11 bases between them. CDR3 in amino acids: CASSPITSSYNEQFF. CDR3 coding DNA: TGTGCCAGCAGTCCCATCACGAGCTCCTACAATGAGCAGTTCTTC.

The chain couples TRBV19 to TRBJ1-2, with 8 nucleotides matching TRBD1. After removal of 7 bases from V and 9 bases from J, the junction contained 10 bases not matched to a gene. Looked up from germline, CDR1 is LNHDA and CDR2 is SQIVND (reference sequence). This CDR3 spans 13 amino acids. CDR3 sequence (DNA): TGTGCCAGTAACCGGGACAGGTCATTCCGCTACACCTTC. The encoded protein is CASNRDRSFRYTF.

This clonotype was seen repeatedly, ten times or more. The CDR3: CASSLAGGPGQYF. The DNA of the CDR3 is TGTGCCAGCAGTTTGGCGGGGGGGCCGGGGCAGTATTTT. The gene calls are TRBV27 and TRBJ2-3, with 9 bases fitting TRBD2. CDR3 size: 13 residues. Germline values: CDR1 MNHEY, CDR2 SMNVEV (reference sequence). J gave up 11 bases and V 3 bases, and 6 bases lay outside the gene matches.

J is TRBJ2-2 and V is TRBV11-2; no clear D. The germline V and J ends were trimmed by 7 bases and 5 bases, with 11 bases remaining between them. CDR3 length equals 13 residues. Germline CDR1 reads SGHAT; CDR2 reads FQNNGV. The CDR3 coding sequence is TGTGCCAGCAACACTCTAGTTACCGGGGAGCTGTTTTTT. As protein: CASNTLVTGELFF.

The V gene is TRBV19, the J gene TRBJ1-4; the D gene is possibly TRBD1 (5 bases). Germline V CDR1 and CDR2: LNHDA, SQIVND (reference sequence). CDR3 length: 13 residues. V lost 3 bases to trimming and J lost 8 bases, with 10 bases between them. CDR3 DNA: TGTGCCAGTAGTATGGGGGTGGACGAAAAACTGTTTTTT. Protein sequence: CASSMGVDEKLFF. Based on the CDR3 plus reference TRBV19 and TRBJ1-4, the full variable domain is DGGITQSPKYLFRKEGQNVTLSCEQNLNHDAMYWYRQDPGQGLRLIYYSQIVNDFQKGDIAEGYSVSREKKESFPLTVTSAQKNPTAFYLCASSMGVDEKLFFGSGTQLSVL.

The gene calls are TRBV10-3 and TRBJ2-7; maybe TRBD2 (5 bases). Germline V gives CDR1 ENHRY, CDR2 SYGVKD. This CDR3 contains 14 residues. Trimming removed 6 bases at V and 0 bases at J, with 12 bases between. CDR3 residues: CAISQGLSSYEQYF. The CDR3 DNA follows: TGTGCCATCAGCCAAGGACTGAGCTCCTACGAGCAGTACTTC.

This clonotype was detected only a few times. CDR3 DNA sequence: TGTGCCAGCAGCTTCAGACCAGCCGCAACAGATACGCAGTATTTT. Its protein product is CASSFRPAATDTQYF. The rearrangement links TRBV7-6 to TRBJ2-3; D uncertain. The CDR3 contains 15 residues. Trimming took 3 bases from V and 3 from J, leaving 13 bases between them. Germline V gene lookup returns CDR1 SGHVS and CDR2 FNYEAQ.

The rearrangement uses TRBV12-3 or TRBV12-4 and TRBJ2-7; possibly TRBD1 for D (6 bases). Trimming pared 4 bases from V and 0 bases from J, leaving 16 bases between. The CDR3 length is 16 residues. CDR3 region: CASSSPLGTSSYEQYF. The CDR3 coding sequence is TGTGCCAGCAGTTCCCCCCTCGGGACATCCTCCTACGAGCAGTACTTC.

The table lists this clonotype with many counts. The chain has TRBV7-9 and TRBJ2-7; D not certain. CDR1 and CDR2 (germline): SEHNR, FQNEAQ (reference sequence). The V end lost 5 bases, the J end lost 3 bases, and 5 bases lay between the germline ends. The CDR3 is made up of 11 amino acids. CDR3 in DNA: TGTGCCAGCAGCCTCGACTACGAGCAGTACTTC. Its protein is CASSLDYEQYF.

This clonotype has only one observation. V gene TRBV20-1 combines with J gene TRBJ2-7; possible D gene TRBD1, 5 bases. V was trimmed by 0 bases and J by 3 bases, leaving 9 bases between them. The CDR3 length is 13 residues. Germline loops: CDR1 DFQATT, CDR2 SNEGSKA (reference sequence). The CDR3 loop is CSARDPRGYEQYF. The CDR3 bases are TGCAGTGCTAGAGATCCTAGGGGCTACGAGCAGTACTTC.

This clonotype was detected ten times or more. The gene calls are TRBV4-1 and TRBJ1-2; D gene unclear. Deletions cut 3 bases from V and 1 base from J, with 15 bases between. This CDR3 has 16 amino acids. Germline values: CDR1 MGHRA, CDR2 YSYEKL. The CDR3 coding sequence is TGCGCCAGCAGCCAGCACCGCCGGGAGGGTAACTATGGCTACACCTTC. The encoded protein is CASSQHRREGNYGYTF.

V gene TRBV19 combines with J gene TRBJ1-1, with D possibly matching TRBD1 (6 bases). Per germline, CDR1 LNHDA and CDR2 SQIVND (reference sequence). CDR3 length: 12 residues. Trimming took off 5 bases at V and 7 bases at J, with 11 bases between the two ends. CDR3 region: CASSWRQDEAFF. The CDR3 DNA sequence: TGTGCCAGTAGTTGGAGACAGGATGAAGCTTTCTTT.

The sample holds many counts of this clonotype. The chain is built from TRBV7-6 and TRBJ1-3; D is perhaps TRBD1 (6 bases). The CDR3 spans 15 residues. CDR1 SGHVS and CDR2 FNYEAQ come from the germline V gene. The ends were cut back, 5 bases at V and 4 bases at J, with 15 bases in the middle. CDR3 coding DNA: TGTGCCAGCAGCGCGGGGGCCAGGGGAGGAAACACCATATATTTT. Translated: CASSAGARGGNTIYF.

The rearrangement joins TRBV20-1 to TRBJ2-7; no clear D. V lost 2 bases and J lost 6, with 8 bases in between. The CDR3 length is 11 residues. Per germline, CDR1 DFQATT and CDR2 SNEGSKA (reference sequence). The CDR3 DNA sequence: TGCAGTGCTAGACAGACCGCCGAGCAGTACTTC. Its protein is CSARQTAEQYF.

The chain couples TRBV4-1 to TRBJ1-5, with no clear D. Trimming took off 0 bases at V and 3 bases at J, with 3 bases between the two ends. This CDR3 is built from 13 residues. CDR1 and CDR2 from the germline V gene are MGHRA and YSYEKL. CDR3 region: CASSQEYNQPQHF. For the CDR3, the DNA is TGCGCCAGCAGCCAAGAGTACAATCAGCCCCAGCATTTT.

This clonotype was observed at least ten times. The V gene is TRBV20-1, the J gene TRBJ1-1, with D perhaps TRBD1 (6 bases). Germline V gene lookup returns CDR1 DFQATT and CDR2 SNEGSKA (reference sequence). The CDR3 is made up of 14 amino acids. Trimming cost V 1 base and J 3 bases, with 12 bases left between them. This chain's CDR3 is CSARVGRGDTEAFF. The CDR3 DNA sequence: TGCAGTGCTAGAGTCGGCAGGGGAGACACTGAAGCTTTCTTT.

In DNA form, the CDR3 reads TGTGCCAGCAGTCGGAGCGGGCTGAACACTGAAGCTTTCTTT. Translated: CASSRSGLNTEAFF. This chain uses TRBV2 with TRBJ1-1; the D is unclear. Trimming pared 5 bases from V and 0 bases from J, leaving 10 bases between. CDR1 is SNHLY, CDR2 FYNNEI, per germline. CDR3 length equals 14 residues.

The chain recombines TRBV11-2 with TRBJ2-2, with D hard to call. The CDR3 consists of 14 residues. V was shortened by 4 bases and J by 5 bases, with 11 bases between the two germline ends. Per germline, CDR1 SGHAT and CDR2 FQNNGV. CDR3 bases: TGTGCCAGCAGCTCAGTTCTGGGGACCGGGGAGCTGTTTTTT. Translating gives CASSSVLGTGELFF.

This chain joins TRBV24-1 and TRBJ2-3; D perhaps matches TRBD1 (6 bases). V dropped 4 bases and J dropped 6 bases, with 13 bases sitting between them. The CDR3 is made up of 14 amino acids. Germline CDR1 KGHDR, CDR2 SFDVKD. CDR3 region: CATSDTGNTDTQYF. The CDR3 DNA follows: TGTGCCACCAGTGACACAGGGAACACTGATACGCAGTATTTT.

The rearrangement uses TRBV7-6 and TRBJ2-7, with TRBD2 identical over 8 bases. This CDR3 contains 14 residues. V shed 2 bases, J shed 4 bases, and the junction held 4 bases outside the gene matches. Looked up from germline, CDR1 is SGHVS and CDR2 is FNYEAQ. In nucleotides, the CDR3 is TGTGCCAGCAGCTTAAGCGGGAGTACGTACGAGCAGTACTTC. Amino acids: CASSLSGSTYEQYF.

This chain links TRBV9 with TRBJ2-5, with 9 positions matching TRBD2. V lost 2 bases, J lost 1 base, and 9 bases stayed unmatched. The CDR3 runs to 17 residues. From germline, CDR1 is SGDLS and CDR2 YYNGEE. This chain's CDR3 is CASSVGLAGAFQETQYF. The CDR3 DNA reads as TGTGCCAGCAGCGTCGGGTTAGCGGGAGCCTTCCAAGAGACCCAGTACTTC.